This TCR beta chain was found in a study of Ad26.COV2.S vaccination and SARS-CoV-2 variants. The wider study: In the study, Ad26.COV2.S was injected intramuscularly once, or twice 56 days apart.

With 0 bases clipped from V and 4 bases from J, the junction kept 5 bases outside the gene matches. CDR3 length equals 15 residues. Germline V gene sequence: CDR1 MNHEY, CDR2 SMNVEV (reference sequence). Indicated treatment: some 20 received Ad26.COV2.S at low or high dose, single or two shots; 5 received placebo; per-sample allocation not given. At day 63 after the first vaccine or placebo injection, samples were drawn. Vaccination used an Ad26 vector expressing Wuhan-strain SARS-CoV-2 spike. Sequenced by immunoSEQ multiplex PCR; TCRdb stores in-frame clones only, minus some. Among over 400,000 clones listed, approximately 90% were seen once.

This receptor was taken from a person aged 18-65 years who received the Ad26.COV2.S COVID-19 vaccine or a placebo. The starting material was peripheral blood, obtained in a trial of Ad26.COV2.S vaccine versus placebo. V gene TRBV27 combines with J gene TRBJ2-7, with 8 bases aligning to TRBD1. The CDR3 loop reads CASSLSWTGIYEQYF. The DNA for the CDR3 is TGTGCCAGCAGTTTATCTTGGACAGGGATATACGAGCAGTACTTC.